The present T cell receptor (beta chain) was sequenced within a study of regulatory T cells in long-lasting Graves disease (dated by TCRdb to the early 2020s). Regarding the research as a whole: In the newly diagnosed Graves' disease group, patients had been taking antithyroid drugs for less than 3 months. A total of around 35 samples underwent TCR sequencing, from about 13 patients with persistent Graves' disease and 20 or so patients with newly diagnosed Graves' disease. The study was registered as a clinical trial and conducted in China. Patients with persistent Graves' disease were compared with patients with newly diagnosed Graves' disease using TCR sequencing and RNA sequencing of peripheral blood.

Reading the germline V gene gives CDR1 MNHEY and CDR2 SVGAGI. Taken from cysteine to phenylalanine, the CDR3 has 15 residues. The sequence is cut down to CDR3 DNA, 45 bases in frame from base 1. Between the V and J ends, shortened by 4 bases and 0 bases respectively, the junction contains 12 bases. The sample's time point label is to be understood as: newly diagnosed GD, antithyroid drugs for less than 3 months. For both TCR sequencing and RNA sequencing, RNA was extracted from PBMCs in TRIzol. The diagnosis of Graves' disease was made according to American Thyroid Association guidelines. Recruitment of patients was carried out at an endocrinology department in Xi'an, China. Each patient gave 9 to 10 milliliters of peripheral blood, collected in an EDTA anticoagulant tube. Ficoll Paque Plus density gradient separation was used to isolate PBMCs, and no further T cell sorting was done. An Agilent 2100 Bioanalyzer and agarose gel were used to check RNA quality, while a NanoDrop 2000 measured RNA concentration.

This clonotype was seen many times. Its antigen specificity is not known. The input lacks base qualities; no much larger clone sits a single base away. General study outcomes and caveats: Sequencing and analysis were restricted to the TCR beta chain. Persistent patients shared more public clonotypes among themselves (2,741) than newly diagnosed patients did (nearly 1,000). The authors acknowledged the small sample size as a limitation that may reduce accuracy. Lower TCR Shannon entropy and fewer highly expanded clones were observed in persistent Graves' disease patients than in newly diagnosed patients, which suggested clonal expansion. Peripheral blood alone was examined, since thyroid tissue, which constituted the primary lesion, could not be accessed. Persistent disease showed preferential use of TRBV28, TRBJ1-2 and TRBJ2-5, whereas newly diagnosed disease favored TRBV20-1 and TRBJ2-1.

The method behind the library was multiplex PCR. The data were produced on an Illumina HiSeq 4000. To build TCR beta libraries, CDR3 regions were amplified by Arm-PCR using iRepertoire HTBI primers. Gel purification was performed on PCR products prior to sequencing. Regarding the original processing steps: Gene usage analysis of CDR3 amino acid clonotypes relied on the 60 to 65 TRBV and more than twelve TRBJ segments identified across samples. COPE and FqMerger were used to merge filtered high-quality paired reads into contigs. BLAST was used to align contigs to IMGT TRBV, TRBD and TRBJ reference genes, and CDR3 was defined according to IMGT. Clonotypes above 0.1% frequency were classified as highly expanded clones. Shannon entropy served as the measure of repertoire diversity, while the Gini coefficient captured V-J evenness. A clonotype found in more than one individual was treated as public. TCRdb reran the public reads through fastp at Q25 and MiXCR, keeping productive beta chains. A single entry per CDR3 protein holds the most common genes and DNA from its merged rows. Clone size and V and J calls follow TCRdb, not the original study. For this sample the table gives 540,000 or so distinct CDR3 sequences, of which roughly 14% were detected only once. Jointly, the top ten make up roughly a tenth of the sample.

In addition, the sample was reused for a study of T cells in Graves' hyperthyroidism and ophthalmopathy. As described in the second report: Stable Graves' hyperthyroidism was defined as the absence of progression to ophthalmopathy over 18 months of follow-up. Hyperthyroidism patients were aged 18 to 65 years and newly diagnosed, with disease duration of less than 2 months. Exclusion was applied to patients with uncontrolled infections, other autoimmune diseases, pregnancy or lactation. Clinical symptoms, serum thyroxine and TRAb, thyroid ultrasound, and orbital computed tomography formed the basis for the diagnoses. A first-round RT-PCR of the TCR CDR3 used the HTBI primer set with the Qiagen OneStep RT-PCR kit. Blood samples also contained most of the expanded thyroid clonotypes (frequency above 0.001), which suggests that blood repertoires may reflect thyroid immune responses. A model built on a 13 V-J signature distinguished ophthalmopathy from stable hyperthyroidism, reaching roughly 88% sensitivity and about 81% specificity in cross-validation and 80%/75% in testing. In validation, progression to ophthalmopathy was predicted by the model with approximately 67% sensitivity and under 85% specificity, a median of around 6.5 months before onset. To identify TCR V-J signatures that set the groups apart, the researchers used a discovery cohort of more than 95 patients, made up of 43 with Graves' ophthalmopathy and 57 with stable Graves' hyperthyroidism. Prospective prediction of ophthalmopathy was tested in an independent validation cohort of approximately 19 hyperthyroidism patients and approximately 17 patients who later progressed to ophthalmopathy. For training and testing, the approximately 97 patients in the discovery cohort were randomly divided in a 7:3 ratio. In addition, the study compared T-cell repertoires in thyroid tissue and in blood from about 6 Graves' hyperthyroidism patients. Following sampling, methimazole starting at 30 mg daily was given to hyperthyroidism patients, and high-dose intravenous methylprednisolone was given to ophthalmopathy patients. The libraries were constructed in a second round of multiplex PCR and then size-selected and purified. The libraries were sequenced on an Illumina HiSeq2000 using paired-end 100 bp reads. Raw data were processed with SOAPnuke, discarding reads with adapters, uncalled bases, mean Phred below 15, or no exact constant-primer or identifier match. COPE v1.2.5 was used to merge the high-quality paired reads, and each unique nucleotide sequence was defined as a clonotype. MiTCR v1.1 was used to align the clonotypes against IMGT TRBV, TRBD and TRBJ reference segments. The analysis included only V-J combinations with a frequency above 0.0001, which together covered 99.2% of the repertoires. The TCS score was defined as the ratio of F50 (clonal expansion) to E x V (chaos), calculated using BLOSUM62-based TCRdist between CDR3 peptides within each V-J. Welch's t-statistics and random forest reduced roughly 500 V-J features to 13, which were used in a naive Bayes classifier (R e1071). Sample size was not statistically predetermined, and blinding of investigators to group allocation was not performed. The paper describes TCR Vbeta CDR3 sequencing of 130 to 150 peripheral blood samples, made up of 43 ophthalmopathy patients, more than 70 hyperthyroidism patients and roughly 17 progressor patients.

The clonotype comes from a man in his thirties or forties with Graves disease. Donor details come from another sample of the same person, matched by shared clones. The sample here was peripheral blood mononuclear cells (PBMCs), taken at new diagnosis, from a patient treated with antithyroid drugs. Rearrangement joined TRBV6-5 to TRBJ1-1, with no reliable assignment of the D segment. The sequence in DNA is TGTGCCAGCAGTTCTTTGACACCAATGAACACTGAAGCTTTCTTT. This yields the protein CASSSLTPMNTEAFF.